This entry describes one TCR beta chain. Assay used: immunoSEQ multiplex PCR; TCRdb lists only in-frame clones, some missing. The sample yields about 430,000 clones, 85% to 90% seen once. This sample was included in a study of blood T cell repertoires in COVID-19. Study details: Acute and convalescent COVID-19 specimens originated in the United States, Italy and Spain.

Those who participated ranged in age from roughly 18 to 100 years and resided in approximately 23 US areas. Clinical history as reported by participants underpinned cohort assignment. All recovered Cohort 3 donors got two negative PCRs, got clearance, or saw symptom resolution. After removal of 7 bases from V and 6 bases from J, the junction contained 8 bases not matched to a gene. The CDR3 covers 14 residues. Per germline, CDR1 LNHDA and CDR2 SQIVND (reference sequence). The source is a man aged 25 to 40 who had recovered from COVID-19. This rearrangement joins TRBV19 to TRBJ1-5, with TRBD1 matching 8 bases. Sequencing used PBMCs or T cells enriched from blood (not recorded which). The CDR3 DNA sequence: TGTGCCAGTAATCCTGACAGGGGCGGTCAGCCCCAGCATTTT. Its translation is CASNPDRGGQPQHF.